This T cell receptor beta chain was sequenced during a study of blood T cell repertoires in COVID-19. About the study: Acute and convalescent COVID-19 specimens originated in the United States, Italy and Spain.

V was pared by 2 bases and J by 3 bases, with 7 bases of the junction left unmatched. Germline values: CDR1 MGHRA, CDR2 YSYEKL. The CDR3 runs to 17 residues. As originally analysed: Amplification with reference gene primers provided the estimates of nucleated cell counts. Produced via immunoSEQ multiplex PCR; TCRdb's table is partial and in-frame only. Clone size and V and J calls were adopted from that table, with D and trimming inferred from the DNA. Among 120,000 or so clones listed, approximately 86% were seen once. The chain combines TRBV4-1 with TRBJ1-5, with 10 bases matching TRBD1. This receptor was identified in a human donor in a cohort sampled during active COVID-19. Sample: peripheral blood. The DNA of the CDR3 is TGCGCCAGCAGCCAATTAGGGACAGGGGCTTTCAATCAGCCCCAGCATTTT. It is translated as CASSQLGTGAFNQPQHF.